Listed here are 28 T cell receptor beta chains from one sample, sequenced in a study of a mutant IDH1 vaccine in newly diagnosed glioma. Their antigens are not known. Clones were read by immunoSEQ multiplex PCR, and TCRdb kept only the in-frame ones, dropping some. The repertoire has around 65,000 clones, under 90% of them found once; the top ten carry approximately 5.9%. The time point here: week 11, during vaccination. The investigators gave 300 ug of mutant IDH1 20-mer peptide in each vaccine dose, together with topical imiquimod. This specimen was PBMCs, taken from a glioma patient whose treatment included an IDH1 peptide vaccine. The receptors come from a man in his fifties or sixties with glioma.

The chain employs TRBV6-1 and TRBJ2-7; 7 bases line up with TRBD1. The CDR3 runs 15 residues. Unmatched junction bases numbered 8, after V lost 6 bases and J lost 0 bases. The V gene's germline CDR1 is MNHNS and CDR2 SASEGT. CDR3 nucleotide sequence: TGTGCCAGCAGCGTTACAGGGGACCCCTCCTACGAGCAGTACTTC. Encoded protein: CASSVTGDPSYEQYF.

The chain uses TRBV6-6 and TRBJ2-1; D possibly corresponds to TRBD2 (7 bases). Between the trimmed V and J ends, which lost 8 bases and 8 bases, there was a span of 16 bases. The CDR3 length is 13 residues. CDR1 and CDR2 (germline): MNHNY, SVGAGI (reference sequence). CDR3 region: CASSRGGDHEQFF. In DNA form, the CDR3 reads TGTGCCAGCTCTAGGGGGGGCGACCATGAGCAGTTCTTC.

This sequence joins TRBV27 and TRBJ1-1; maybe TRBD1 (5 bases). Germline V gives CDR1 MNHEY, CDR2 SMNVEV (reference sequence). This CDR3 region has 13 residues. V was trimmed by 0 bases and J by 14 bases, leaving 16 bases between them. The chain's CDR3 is CASSLSGGDLVFF. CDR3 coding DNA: TGTGCCAGCAGTTTATCCGGGGGGGACTTAGTGTTCTTT.

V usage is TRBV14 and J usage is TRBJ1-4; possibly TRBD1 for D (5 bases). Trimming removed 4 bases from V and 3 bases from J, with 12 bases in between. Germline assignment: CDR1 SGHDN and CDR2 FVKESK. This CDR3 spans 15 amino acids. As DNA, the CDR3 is TGTGCCAGCAGCCCGTACCCGGGGGCTAATGAAAAACTGTTTTTT. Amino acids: CASSPYPGANEKLFF.

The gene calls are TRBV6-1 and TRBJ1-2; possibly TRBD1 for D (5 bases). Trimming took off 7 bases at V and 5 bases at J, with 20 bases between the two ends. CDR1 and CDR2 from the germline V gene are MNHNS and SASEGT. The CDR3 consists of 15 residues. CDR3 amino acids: CASIPGSTAPYGYTF. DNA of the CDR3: TGTGCCAGCATACCAGGGTCTACAGCCCCTTATGGCTACACCTTC.

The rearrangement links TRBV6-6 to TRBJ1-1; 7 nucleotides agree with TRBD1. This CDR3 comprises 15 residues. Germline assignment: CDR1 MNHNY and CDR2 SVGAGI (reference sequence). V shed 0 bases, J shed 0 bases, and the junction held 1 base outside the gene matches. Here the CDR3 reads CASSYSGQMNTEAFF. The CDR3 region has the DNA TGTGCCAGCAGTTACTCGGGACAGATGAACACTGAAGCTTTCTTT.

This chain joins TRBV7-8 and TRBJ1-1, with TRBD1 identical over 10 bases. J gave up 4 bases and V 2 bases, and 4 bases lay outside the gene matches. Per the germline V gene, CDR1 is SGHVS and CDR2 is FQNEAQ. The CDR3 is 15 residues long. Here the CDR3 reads CASSLMGQGTTEAFF. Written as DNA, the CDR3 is TGTGCCAGCAGCTTAATGGGACAGGGGACCACTGAAGCTTTCTTT.

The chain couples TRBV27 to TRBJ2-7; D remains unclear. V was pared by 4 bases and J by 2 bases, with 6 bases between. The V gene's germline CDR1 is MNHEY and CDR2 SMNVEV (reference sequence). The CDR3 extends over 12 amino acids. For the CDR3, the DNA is TGTGCCAGCAGTTCGCTCGCCTACGAGCAGTACTTC. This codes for CASSSLAYEQYF.

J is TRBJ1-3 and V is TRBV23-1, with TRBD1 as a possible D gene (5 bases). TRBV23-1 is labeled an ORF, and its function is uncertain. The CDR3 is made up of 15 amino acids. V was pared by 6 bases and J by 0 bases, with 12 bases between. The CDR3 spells CASSSGTGSGNTIYF. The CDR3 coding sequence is TGCGCCAGCAGCTCAGGGACGGGCTCTGGAAACACCATATATTTT.

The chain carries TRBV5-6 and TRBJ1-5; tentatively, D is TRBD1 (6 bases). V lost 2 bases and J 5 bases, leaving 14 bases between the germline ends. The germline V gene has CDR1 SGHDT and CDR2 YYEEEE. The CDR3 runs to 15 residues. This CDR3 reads CASSLNREIDQPQHF. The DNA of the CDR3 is TGTGCCAGCAGCTTAAACAGGGAAATAGATCAGCCCCAGCATTTT.

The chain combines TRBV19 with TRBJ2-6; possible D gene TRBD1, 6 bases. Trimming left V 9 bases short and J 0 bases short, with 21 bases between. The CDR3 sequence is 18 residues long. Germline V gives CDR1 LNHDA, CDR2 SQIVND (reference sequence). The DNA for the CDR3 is TGTGCCAGCGCGCCCCAGGGGCCCGCTGACTCTGGGGCCAACGTCCTGACTTTC. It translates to CASAPQGPADSGANVLTF.

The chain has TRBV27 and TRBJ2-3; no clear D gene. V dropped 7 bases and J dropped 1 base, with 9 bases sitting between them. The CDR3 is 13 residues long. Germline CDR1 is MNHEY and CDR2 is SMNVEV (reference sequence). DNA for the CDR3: TGTGCCAGCACCCCCCGGGGCACAGATACGCAGTATTTT. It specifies CASTPRGTDTQYF.

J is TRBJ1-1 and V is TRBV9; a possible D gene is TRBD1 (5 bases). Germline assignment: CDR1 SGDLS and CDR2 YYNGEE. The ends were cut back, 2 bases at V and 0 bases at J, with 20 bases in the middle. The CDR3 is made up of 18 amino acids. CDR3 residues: CASSVGYPREGMNTEAFF. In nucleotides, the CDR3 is TGTGCCAGCAGCGTGGGTTATCCCCGGGAGGGGATGAACACTGAAGCTTTCTTT.

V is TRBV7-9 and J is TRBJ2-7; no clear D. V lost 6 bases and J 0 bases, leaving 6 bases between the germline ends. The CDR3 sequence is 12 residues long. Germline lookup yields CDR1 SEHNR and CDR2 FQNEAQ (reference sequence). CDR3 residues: CASRADSYEQYF. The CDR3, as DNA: TGTGCCAGCAGGGCTGACTCCTACGAGCAGTACTTC.

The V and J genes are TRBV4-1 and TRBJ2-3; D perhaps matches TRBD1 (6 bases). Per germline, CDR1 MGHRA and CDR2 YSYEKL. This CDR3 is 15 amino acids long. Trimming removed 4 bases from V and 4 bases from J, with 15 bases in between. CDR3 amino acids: CASSLRDRSPDTQYF. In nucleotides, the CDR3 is TGCGCCAGCAGCCTACGAGACAGGTCGCCAGATACGCAGTATTTT.

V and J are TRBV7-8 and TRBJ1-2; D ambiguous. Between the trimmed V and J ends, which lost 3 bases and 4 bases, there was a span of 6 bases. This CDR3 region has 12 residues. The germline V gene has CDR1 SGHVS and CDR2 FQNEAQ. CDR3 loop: CASSLQSYGYTF. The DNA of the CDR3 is TGTGCCAGCAGCTTGCAGTCCTATGGCTACACCTTC.

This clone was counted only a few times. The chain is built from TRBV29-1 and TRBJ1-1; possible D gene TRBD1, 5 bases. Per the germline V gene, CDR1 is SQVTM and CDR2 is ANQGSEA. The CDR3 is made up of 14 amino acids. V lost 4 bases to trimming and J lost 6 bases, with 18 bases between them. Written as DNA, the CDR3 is TGCAGCGTTGTGTCGTCGGATCGGGGGGCTGAAGCTTTCTTT. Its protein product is CSVVSSDRGAEAFF.

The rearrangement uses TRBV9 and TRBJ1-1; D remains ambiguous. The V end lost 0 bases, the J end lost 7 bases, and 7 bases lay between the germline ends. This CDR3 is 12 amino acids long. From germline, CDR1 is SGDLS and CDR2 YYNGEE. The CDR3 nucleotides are TGTGCCAGCAGCGTAGATGGAGGTGAAGCTTTCTTT. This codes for CASSVDGGEAFF.

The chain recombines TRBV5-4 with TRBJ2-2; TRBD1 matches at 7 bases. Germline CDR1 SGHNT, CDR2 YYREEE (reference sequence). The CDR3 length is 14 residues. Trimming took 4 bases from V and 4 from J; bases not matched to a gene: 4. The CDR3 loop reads CASSEGQITGELFF. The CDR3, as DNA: TGTGCCAGCAGCGAGGGACAGATCACCGGGGAGCTGTTTTTT.

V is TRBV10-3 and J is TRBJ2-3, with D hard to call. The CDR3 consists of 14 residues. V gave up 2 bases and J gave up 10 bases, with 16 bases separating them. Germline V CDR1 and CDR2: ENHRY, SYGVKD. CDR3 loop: CAISEAVVRSAQYF. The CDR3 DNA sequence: TGTGCCATCAGTGAGGCGGTCGTCCGGTCCGCGCAGTATTTT.

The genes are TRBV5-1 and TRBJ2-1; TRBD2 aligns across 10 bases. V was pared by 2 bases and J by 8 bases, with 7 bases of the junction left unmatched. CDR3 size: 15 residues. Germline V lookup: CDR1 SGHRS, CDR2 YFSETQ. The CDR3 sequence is CASSFSLAGGDEQFF. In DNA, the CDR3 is TGCGCCAGCAGCTTTTCGTTAGCGGGAGGCGATGAGCAGTTCTTC.

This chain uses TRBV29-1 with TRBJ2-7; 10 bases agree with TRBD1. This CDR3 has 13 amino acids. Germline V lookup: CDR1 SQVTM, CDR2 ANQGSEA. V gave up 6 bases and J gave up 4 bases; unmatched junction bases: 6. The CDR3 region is CSVRDRGPYEQYF. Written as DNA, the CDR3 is TGCAGCGTCCGAGACAGGGGGCCATACGAGCAGTACTTC.

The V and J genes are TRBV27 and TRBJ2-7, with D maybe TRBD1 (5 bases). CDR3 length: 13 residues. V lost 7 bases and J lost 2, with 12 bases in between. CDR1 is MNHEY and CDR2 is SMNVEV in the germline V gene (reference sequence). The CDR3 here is CASTRQGTYEQYF. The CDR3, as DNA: TGTGCCAGCACCCGTCAGGGCACCTACGAGCAGTACTTC.

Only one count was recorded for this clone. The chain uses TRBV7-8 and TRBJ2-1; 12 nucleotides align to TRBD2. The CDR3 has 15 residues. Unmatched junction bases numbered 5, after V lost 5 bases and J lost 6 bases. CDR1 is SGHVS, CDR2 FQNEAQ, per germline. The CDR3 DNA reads TGTGCCAGCAGCCGAACTAGCGGGGGGCCCAATGAGCAGTTCTTC. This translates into CASSRTSGGPNEQFF.

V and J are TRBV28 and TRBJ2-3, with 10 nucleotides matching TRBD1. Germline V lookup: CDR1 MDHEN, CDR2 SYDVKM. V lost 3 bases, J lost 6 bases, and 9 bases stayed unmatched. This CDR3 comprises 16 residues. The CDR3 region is CASSFLGTGAGDTQYF. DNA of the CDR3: TGTGCCAGCAGTTTCCTGGGGACAGGGGCTGGGGATACGCAGTATTTT. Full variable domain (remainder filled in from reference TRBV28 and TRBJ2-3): DVKVTQSSRYLVKRTGEKVFLECVQDMDHENMFWYRQDPGLGLRLIYFSYDVKMKEKGDIPEGYSVSREKKERFSLILESASTNQTSMYLCASSFLGTGAGDTQYFGPGTRLTVL.

The CDR3 spells CASSPVAGNYEQYF. CDR3 in DNA: TGTGCCAGCAGCCCCGTAGCGGGGAACTACGAGCAGTACTTC. V usage is TRBV7-6 and J usage is TRBJ2-7; 8 nucleotides line up with TRBD2. The CDR3 has 14 amino acids. Looked up from germline, CDR1 is SGHVS and CDR2 is FNYEAQ. With 5 bases clipped from V and 3 bases from J, the junction kept 6 bases outside the gene matches. Full variable domain (missing parts from reference TRBV7-6 and TRBJ2-7): GAGVSQSPRYKVTKRGQDVALRCDPISGHVSLYWYRQALGQGPEFLTYFNYEAQQDKSGLPNDRFSAERPEGSISTLTIQRTEQRDSAMYRCASSPVAGNYEQYFGPGTRLTVT.

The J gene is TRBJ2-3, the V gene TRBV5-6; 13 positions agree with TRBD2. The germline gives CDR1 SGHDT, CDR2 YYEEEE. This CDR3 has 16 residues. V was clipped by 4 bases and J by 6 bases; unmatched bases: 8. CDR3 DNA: TGTGCCAGCAGCGTTGGGACTAGCGGGAACCTGGATACGCAGTATTTT. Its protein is CASSVGTSGNLDTQYF. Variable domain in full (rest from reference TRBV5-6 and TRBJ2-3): DAGVTQSPTHLIKTRGQQVTLRCSPKSGHDTVSWYQQALGQGPQFIFQYYEEEERQRGNFPDRFSGHQFPNYSSELNVNALLLGDSALYLCASSVGTSGNLDTQYFGPGTRLTVL.

The CDR3 is CASSAGQGGTYEQYF. CDR3 nucleotides: TGTGCCAGCAGCGCGGGACAGGGAGGAACCTACGAGCAGTACTTC. The chain links TRBV9 to TRBJ2-7; TRBD1 matches at 9 bases. This CDR3 has 15 amino acids. Germline V gene data show CDR1 as SGDLS and CDR2 as YYNGEE. The V and J ends lost 3 bases and 2 bases, in that order; junction bases with no gene match: 6.